This T cell receptor beta chain was recovered during a study of metastatic and nonmetastatic thyroid tumors. Across the study: Repertoires were compared across blood and tumor or nodule tissue from malignant and benign thyroid patients. Study-wide points: Within blood and tumor, benign nodules reportedly had significantly lower TCR beta diversity than malignant thyroid tumors did.

Per the original data handling: To classify distant metastasis in papillary thyroid cancer, a model was built from CDR3 differences across clinicopathological groups. MiXCR was used by TCRdb to re-call the PCR reads. TCRdb assigned the V and J calls; the authors' analysis was not used. The sample shows roughly 30,000 clones, roughly 30% of them seen only once. All patients reached thyroid surgery having received no treatment beforehand. This clone has ten or more counts. What it binds is unknown. This receptor was taken from a female donor with papillary thyroid cancer or a benign thyroid nodule (not recorded which). Some clones in this sample may be carry-over from other donors' samples. Input material: blood.

The CDR3 DNA sequence: TGTGCCAGCAGCCCATACAGGGGCACTGAAGCTTTCTTT. As protein: CASSPYRGTEAFF. The chain recombines TRBV7-2 with TRBJ1-1; 7 bases are a match to TRBD1. Trimming took 5 bases from V and 4 from J; bases not matched to a gene: 4. Germline CDR1 SGHTA, CDR2 FQGNSA. CDR3 length: 13 amino acids.